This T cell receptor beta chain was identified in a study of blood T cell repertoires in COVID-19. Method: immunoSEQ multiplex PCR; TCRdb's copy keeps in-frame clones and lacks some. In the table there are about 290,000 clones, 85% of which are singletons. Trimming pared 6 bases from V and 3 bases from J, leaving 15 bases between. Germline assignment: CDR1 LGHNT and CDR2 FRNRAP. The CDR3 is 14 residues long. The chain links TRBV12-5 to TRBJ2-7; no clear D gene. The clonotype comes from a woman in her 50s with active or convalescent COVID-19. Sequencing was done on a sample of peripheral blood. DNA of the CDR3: TGTGCTAGTGGGCCGGTGGGCACATTCTACGAGCAGTACTTC. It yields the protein CASGPVGTFYEQYF.